A single count supports the clone carrying this TCR beta chain. This specimen comes from a study of blood T cell repertoires in COVID-19. Study background: The United States, Italy and Spain supplied acute and convalescent COVID-19 samples. PBMCs, B-cell-depleted T cells, or T cells provided the cDNA or gDNA that made up the material.

CDR1 is LGHDT and CDR2 is YNNKEL in the germline V gene (reference sequence). The V and J ends lost 6 bases and 0 bases respectively, with 8 bases between them. The CDR3 runs to 13 residues. Original processing methods: Using reference gene primer amplification, nucleated cell counts were estimated. Generated by immunoSEQ multiplex PCR, the TCRdb table keeps only in-frame clones and is missing some. V, J and clone size reflect that table, while D and trimming were determined from the DNA. The table records 20,000 to 25,000 clones, approximately 90% of them present only once. The sequence came from a human donor in a cohort sampled during active COVID-19. Sample: peripheral blood. This sequence joins TRBV3-1 (or the pseudogene TRBV3-2) and TRBJ1-1; D not certain. CDR3 region: CASRRTVNTEAFF. CDR3 nucleotide sequence: TGTGCCAGCAGGAGGACTGTGAACACTGAAGCTTTCTTT.